This TCR beta chain was observed in a study of beta chain features in type 1 diabetes. CDR3 length: 14 residues. V lost 1 base and J lost 5, with 12 bases in between. Germline assignment: CDR1 LGHNA and CDR2 YNFKEQ. All of the isolated RNA was reverse transcribed, so expressed TCRB transcripts were sequenced. Naive, central memory and regulatory T cell samples came to a mean of around 3.5 million reads. Profiling relied on immunoSEQ multiplex PCR, and the TCRdb table lists in-frame clones only, not all of them. The sample lists 350,000 to 450,000 clones, approximately 15% occurring once. The gene calls are TRBV4-2 and TRBJ2-7; tentative D call: TRBD2 (6 bases). This clonotype was obtained from a woman aged 18-29 years in good health. Specimen: naive CD4+ T cells from blood. CDR3 protein: CASSQGRLVDEQYF. CDR3 DNA sequence: TGTGCCAGCAGCCAAGGTCGACTAGTCGACGAGCAGTACTTC.